In its sample, the clone carrying this T cell receptor beta chain was seen a few times. This sample was taken from a study of blood T cell repertoires in COVID-19. Germline V gene sequence: CDR1 SNHLY, CDR2 FYNNEI. The junction had 7 bases not matched to a gene; V was cut back by 3 bases and J by 1 base. CDR3 size: 17 residues. Produced via immunoSEQ multiplex PCR; TCRdb's table is partial and in-frame only. This table has under 200,000 clones, around 77% appearing once. The chain uses TRBV2 and TRBJ2-5; 11 nucleotides line up with TRBD2. Sequencing was performed on peripheral blood. The clonotype originates from a man aged 65 to 79 with active or convalescent COVID-19. The CDR3 sequence is CASSDRGLADAQETQYF. The CDR3 DNA is TGTGCCAGCAGTGATAGGGGACTAGCGGATGCCCAAGAGACCCAGTACTTC.